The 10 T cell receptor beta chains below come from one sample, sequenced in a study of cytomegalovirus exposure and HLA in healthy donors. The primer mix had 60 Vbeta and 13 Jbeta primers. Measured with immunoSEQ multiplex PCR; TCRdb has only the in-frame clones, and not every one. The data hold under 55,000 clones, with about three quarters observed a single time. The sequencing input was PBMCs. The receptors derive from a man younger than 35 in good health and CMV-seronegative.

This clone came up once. This CDR3 reads CASSQERVAGVVADTQYF. DNA for the CDR3: TGTGCCAGCAGCCAAGAGAGGGTAGCGGGAGTAGTTGCAGATACGCAGTATTTT. The V gene is TRBV4-2, the J gene TRBJ2-3; 9 bases line up with TRBD2. With 0 bases clipped from V and 4 bases from J, the junction kept 11 bases outside the gene matches. Germline CDR1 reads LGHNA; CDR2 reads YNFKEQ. The CDR3 covers 18 residues.

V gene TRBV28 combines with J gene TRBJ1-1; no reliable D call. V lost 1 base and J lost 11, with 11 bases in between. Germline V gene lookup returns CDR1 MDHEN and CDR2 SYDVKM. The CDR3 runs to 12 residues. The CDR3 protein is CASSLYGSTAFF. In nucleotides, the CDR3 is TGTGCCAGCAGTTTATACGGGAGTACGGCTTTCTTT. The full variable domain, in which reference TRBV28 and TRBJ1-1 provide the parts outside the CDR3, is DVKVTQSSRYLVKRTGEKVFLECVQDMDHENMFWYRQDPGLGLRLIYFSYDVKMKEKGDIPEGYSVSREKKERFSLILESASTNQTSMYLCASSLYGSTAFFGQGTRLTVV.

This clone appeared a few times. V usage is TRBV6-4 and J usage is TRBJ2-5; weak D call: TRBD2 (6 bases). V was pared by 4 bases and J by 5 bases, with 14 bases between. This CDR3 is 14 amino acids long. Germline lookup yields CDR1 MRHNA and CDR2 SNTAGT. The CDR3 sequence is CASSVGGGRETQYF. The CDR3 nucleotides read TGTGCCAGCAGTGTTGGGGGAGGCCGGGAGACCCAGTACTTC.

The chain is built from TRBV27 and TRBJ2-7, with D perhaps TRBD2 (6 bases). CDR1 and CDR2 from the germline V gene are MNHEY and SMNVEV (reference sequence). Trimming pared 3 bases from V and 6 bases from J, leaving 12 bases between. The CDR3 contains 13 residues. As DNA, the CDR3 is TGTGCCAGCAGTTTGGGGGGATCTCTCGAGCAGTACTTC. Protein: CASSLGGSLEQYF.

The CDR3 DNA is TGTGCCTGGAGTCAGGGTCCCTACGAGCAGTACTTC. Protein: CAWSQGPYEQYF. This rearrangement joins TRBV30 to TRBJ2-7; D is perhaps TRBD1 (5 bases). CDR1 and CDR2 from the germline V gene are GTSNPN and SVGIG (reference sequence). Trimming removed 2 bases from V and 2 bases from J, with 7 bases in between. The CDR3 has 12 residues.

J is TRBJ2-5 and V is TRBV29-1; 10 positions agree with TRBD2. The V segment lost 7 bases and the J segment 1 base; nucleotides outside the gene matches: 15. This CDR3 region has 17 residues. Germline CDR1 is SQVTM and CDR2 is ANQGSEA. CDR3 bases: TGCAGCGCTGCTTACCCCGGACTAGCGGATTTCCAAGAGACCCAGTACTTC. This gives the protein CSAAYPGLADFQETQYF.

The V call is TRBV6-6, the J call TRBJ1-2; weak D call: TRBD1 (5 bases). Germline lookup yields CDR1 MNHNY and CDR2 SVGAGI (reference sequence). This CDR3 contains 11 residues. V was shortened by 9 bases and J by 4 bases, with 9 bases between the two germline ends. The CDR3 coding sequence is TGTGCCAGTCGACAGTCCTATGGCTACACCTTC. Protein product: CASRQSYGYTF.

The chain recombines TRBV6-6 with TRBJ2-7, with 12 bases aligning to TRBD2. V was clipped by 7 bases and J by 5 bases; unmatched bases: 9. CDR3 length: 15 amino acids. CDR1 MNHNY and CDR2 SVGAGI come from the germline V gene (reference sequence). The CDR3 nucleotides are TGTGCCAGCACCCCCGTGACTAGCGGGAGTAACGAGCAGTACTTC. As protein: CASTPVTSGSNEQYF.

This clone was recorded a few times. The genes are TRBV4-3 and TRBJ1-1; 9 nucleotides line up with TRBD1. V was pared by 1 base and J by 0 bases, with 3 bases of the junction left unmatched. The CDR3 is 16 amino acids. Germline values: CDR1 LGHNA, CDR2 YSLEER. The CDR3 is CASSQGQGGLNTEAFF. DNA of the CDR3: TGCGCCAGCAGCCAAGGACAGGGGGGTTTGAACACTGAAGCTTTCTTT.

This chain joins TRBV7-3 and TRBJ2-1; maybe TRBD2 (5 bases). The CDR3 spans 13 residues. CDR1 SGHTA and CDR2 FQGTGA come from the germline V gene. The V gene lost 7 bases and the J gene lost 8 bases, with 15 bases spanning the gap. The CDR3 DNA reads TGTGCCAGCAACGACCCACAAGCGGATGAGCAGTTCTTC. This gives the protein CASNDPQADEQFF.